These 24 T cell receptor beta chains were sequenced from one sample in a study of cytomegalovirus exposure and HLA in healthy donors. Libraries were prepared by immunoSEQ multiplex PCR; TCRdb keeps only in-frame clonotypes and omits some of them. This sample has 250,000 to 300,000 clones, with nearly 90% found just once. Sequenced sample: PBMCs. The receptors stem from a woman younger than 35 in good health and CMV-seronegative.

Notes on this clone: Other DNA sequences in this specimen translate into the identical CDR3. The V and J genes are TRBV7-9 and TRBJ1-2; D remains unclear. Germline loops: CDR1 SEHNR, CDR2 FQNEAQ (reference sequence). The ends were cut back, 1 base at V and 4 bases at J, with 7 bases in the middle. The CDR3 runs 13 residues. The CDR3 sequence: CASSLEGGYGYTF. In nucleotides, the CDR3 is TGTGCCAGCAGCTTAGAGGGAGGCTATGGCTACACCTTC.

This sequence joins TRBV13 and TRBJ1-4, with D possibly TRBD1 on 5 matching bases. V lost 4 bases to trimming and J lost 7 bases, with 19 bases between them. CDR1 is PRHDT, CDR2 FYEKMQ, per germline (reference sequence). The CDR3 is made up of 16 amino acids. The CDR3 coding sequence is TGTGCCAGCAGCTCCCGCTGGGGGGTGGGAGGTGAAAAACTGTTTTTT. Its translation: CASSSRWGVGGEKLFF.

V usage is TRBV7-9 and J usage is TRBJ2-5, with D maybe TRBD2 (5 bases). V dropped 5 bases and J dropped 4 bases, with 20 bases sitting between them. CDR1 and CDR2 from the germline V gene are SEHNR and FQNEAQ (reference sequence). The CDR3 runs 16 residues. CDR3 sequence (DNA): TGTGCCAGCAGCCCATCAGAAGGACTCACCGGAGAGACCCAGTACTTC. Translated: CASSPSEGLTGETQYF.

This rearrangement joins TRBV28 to TRBJ2-1; 10 nucleotides agree with TRBD2. Germline V lookup: CDR1 MDHEN, CDR2 SYDVKM. V trimming: 5 bases; J trimming: 3 bases; junction bases outside the gene matches: 13. This CDR3 spans 18 amino acids. DNA of the CDR3: TGTGCCAGCAGTCCACTCCCGGCTAGCGGGGGATACTACAATGAGCAGTTCTTC. As protein: CASSPLPASGGYYNEQFF.

The gene calls are TRBV25-1 and TRBJ2-7; no reliable D call. The CDR3 consists of 13 residues. V dropped 10 bases and J dropped 0 bases, with 13 bases sitting between them. Germline assignment: CDR1 MGHDK and CDR2 SYGVNS. CDR3 amino acids: CATPHLSSYEQYF. CDR3 nucleotides: TGTGCCACCCCGCACCTGAGCTCCTACGAGCAGTACTTC.

The chain employs TRBV7-9 and TRBJ2-7; the D is unclear. Germline V gene sequence: CDR1 SEHNR, CDR2 FQNEAQ (reference sequence). V gave up 4 bases and J gave up 0 bases, with 7 bases separating them. The CDR3 extends over 13 amino acids. CDR3 region: CASSSISSYEQYF. DNA for the CDR3: TGTGCCAGCAGCTCTATTAGCTCCTACGAGCAGTACTTC.

The chain links TRBV7-8 to TRBJ1-5, with TRBD1 matching over 8 bases. CDR3 size: 15 residues. Unmatched junction bases numbered 7, after V lost 5 bases and J lost 4 bases. Germline CDR1 reads SGHVS; CDR2 reads FQNEAQ. CDR3 bases: TGTGCCAGCAGCCAGGGACAGGTTAAAAATCAGCCCCAGCATTTT. It codes for CASSQGQVKNQPQHF.

This sequence joins TRBV2 and TRBJ1-5; unclear D gene. Trimming took 3 bases from V and 7 from J, leaving 16 bases between them. Germline V gene data show CDR1 as SNHLY and CDR2 as FYNNEI. The CDR3 runs 15 residues. In DNA, the CDR3 is TGTGCCAGCAGTGATCTTCGGGGATCGGGGCAGCCCCAGCATTTT. This translates into CASSDLRGSGQPQHF.

The genes are TRBV29-1 and TRBJ2-3; TRBD2 is a possible D gene (5 bases). Germline V gene lookup returns CDR1 SQVTM and CDR2 ANQGSEA. V lost 4 bases to trimming and J lost 3 bases, with 8 bases between them. The length of the CDR3 is 12 residues. The chain's CDR3 is CSVVRETDTQYF. CDR3 sequence (DNA): TGCAGCGTTGTGAGGGAGACAGATACGCAGTATTTT.

The V call is TRBV6-1, the J call TRBJ2-1, with a possible D match to TRBD2 (6 bases). Germline CDR1 is MNHNS and CDR2 is SASEGT. This CDR3 contains 16 residues. With 2 bases removed from V and 9 bases from J, the gap between germline ends came to 20 bases. The CDR3 coding sequence is TGTGCCAGCAGTGAAATCCCGGGGGAATACCCTGGTGAGCAGTTCTTC. As protein: CASSEIPGEYPGEQFF.

This chain joins TRBV4-3 and TRBJ1-6, with 7 bases lining up with TRBD1. Germline V gene lookup returns CDR1 LGHNA and CDR2 YSLEER. V dropped 0 bases and J dropped 7; count of bases not matched to a gene: 6. The CDR3 is made up of 16 amino acids. CDR3 amino acids: CASSQDRGTVNSPLHF. The CDR3 DNA follows: TGCGCCAGCAGCCAAGATAGGGGGACAGTAAATTCACCCCTCCACTTT.

The gene calls are TRBV2 and TRBJ1-3; TRBD1 matches 9 bases. V gave up 5 bases and J gave up 3 bases; unmatched junction bases: 14. The V gene's germline CDR1 is SNHLY and CDR2 FYNNEI. This CDR3 is built from 18 residues. CDR3 residues: CASSTGTGYDYGGNTIYF. In DNA, the CDR3 is TGTGCCAGCAGTACCGGGACAGGGTATGATTATGGTGGAAACACCATATATTTT.

V gene TRBV7-9 combines with J gene TRBJ2-5; a possible D gene is TRBD1 (6 bases). Trimming removed 5 bases from V and 2 bases from J, with 15 bases in between. The germline V gene encodes CDR1 SEHNR and CDR2 FQNEAQ (reference sequence). CDR3 length equals 15 residues. CDR3 sequence reads: CASSPNRVLQETQYF. The CDR3 coding sequence is TGTGCCAGCAGCCCGAACAGGGTACTACAAGAGACCCAGTACTTC.

The gene calls are TRBV7-3 and TRBJ1-5, with 11 positions matching TRBD1. The CDR3 totals 14 residues. In germline, CDR1 is SGHTA, CDR2 FQGTGA. Trimming took 4 bases from V and 9 from J; bases not matched to a gene: 5. CDR3 in amino acids: CASSSGTGGRPQHF. CDR3 DNA: TGTGCCAGCAGCTCCGGGACAGGGGGAAGGCCCCAGCATTTT. The variable domain in full, completed from reference TRBV7-3 and TRBJ1-5, reads GAGVSQTPSNKVTEKGKYVELRCDPISGHTALYWYRQSLGQGPEFLIYFQGTGAADDSGLPNDRFFAVRPEGSVSTLKIQRTERGDSAVYLCASSSGTGGRPQHFGDGTRLSIL.

The chain links TRBV30 to TRBJ1-4; 7 positions agree with TRBD1. V gave up 5 bases and J gave up 6 bases; unmatched junction bases: 6. Per the germline V gene, CDR1 is GTSNPN and CDR2 is SVGIG (reference sequence). This CDR3 is built from 13 residues. CDR3 nucleotides: TGTGCCTGGGCCGGGACAGAATATGAAAAACTGTTTTTT. It specifies CAWAGTEYEKLFF.

The chain links TRBV5-4 to TRBJ1-1, with D uncertain. CDR1 is SGHNT, CDR2 YYREEE, per germline (reference sequence). This CDR3 is built from 14 residues. V lost 0 bases to trimming and J lost 3 bases, with 9 bases between them. Here the CDR3 DNA reads TGTGCCAGCAGCTTGGGAGGGTGGGACACTGAAGCTTTCTTT. The encoded protein is CASSLGGWDTEAFF.

This clone was seen once. The rearrangement links TRBV27 to TRBJ2-7; tentative D call: TRBD1 (5 bases). CDR1 MNHEY and CDR2 SMNVEV come from the germline V gene (reference sequence). CDR3 length: 14 residues. V gave up 6 bases and J gave up 4 bases, with 16 bases separating them. The CDR3 is CASRDGWGGYEQYF. DNA of the CDR3: TGTGCCAGCAGGGATGGCTGGGGCGGATACGAGCAGTACTTC.

The J gene is TRBJ2-6, the V gene TRBV6-6; D remains ambiguous. This CDR3 has 14 residues. Germline CDR1 and CDR2: MNHNY and SVGAGI (reference sequence). The germline V and J ends were trimmed by 5 bases and 0 bases, with 5 bases remaining between them. In DNA, the CDR3 is TGTGCCAGCAGTCTACTCTCTGGGGCCAACGTCCTGACTTTC. Protein sequence: CASSLLSGANVLTF.

V is TRBV7-9 and J is TRBJ1-3, with D hard to call. The CDR3 contains 14 residues. Germline CDR1 reads SEHNR; CDR2 reads FQNEAQ (reference sequence). The V end was cut by 6 bases, the J end by 0 bases, with 9 bases between. CDR3 in amino acids: CASSLFSSGNTIYF. CDR3 sequence (DNA): TGTGCCAGCAGTCTCTTTAGCTCTGGAAACACCATATATTTT.

The CDR3 sequence: CASSFFLGGAVATEAFF. The CDR3 bases are TGTGCCAGCAGCTTTTTTTTAGGGGGCGCGGTGGCCACTGAAGCTTTCTTT. The chain employs TRBV5-6 and TRBJ1-1; TRBD1 aligns across 7 bases. Germline CDR1 reads SGHDT; CDR2 reads YYEEEE. The V segment lost 2 bases and the J segment 4 bases; nucleotides outside the gene matches: 14. This CDR3 is built from 17 residues.

The V gene is TRBV6-5, the J gene TRBJ2-6; no clear D gene. Trimming left V 5 bases short and J 2 bases short, with 10 bases between. The CDR3 extends over 15 amino acids. Germline loops: CDR1 MNHEY, CDR2 SVGAGI. This CDR3 is CASSLSLPGANVLTF. The CDR3 region has the DNA TGTGCCAGCAGTCTTAGTTTACCTGGGGCCAACGTCCTGACTTTC.

This sequence joins TRBV27 and TRBJ2-2; 7 nucleotides align to TRBD1. J lost 6 bases, V lost 5 bases, and 3 bases had no gene match. The CDR3 is 13 residues long. From germline, CDR1 is MNHEY and CDR2 SMNVEV (reference sequence). The CDR3 nucleotides are TGTGCCAGCAGTGTACAGGGGTCCGGGGAGCTGTTTTTT. Its translation: CASSVQGSGELFF.

This chain connects TRBV28 to TRBJ1-5; TRBD1 is a possible D gene (6 bases). The germline V gene encodes CDR1 MDHEN and CDR2 SYDVKM. The CDR3 loop spans 15 amino acids. Trimming removed 5 bases at V and 9 bases at J, with 20 bases between. The CDR3: CASSPPGGAGPPQHF. CDR3 nucleotide sequence: TGTGCCAGCAGTCCCCCGGGGGGGGCTGGTCCGCCCCAGCATTTT.

This chain connects TRBV4-1 to TRBJ1-4; maybe TRBD1 (5 bases). The V gene's germline CDR1 is MGHRA and CDR2 YSYEKL. The CDR3 has 15 amino acids. The V gene lost 3 bases and the J gene lost 0 bases, with 8 bases spanning the gap. DNA for the CDR3: TGCGCCAGCAGCCAGCGACAGCCAACTAATGAAAAACTGTTTTTT. Amino acid sequence: CASSQRQPTNEKLFF.